What follows are 32 T cell receptor beta chains derived from one specimen sequenced in a study of T cells in Graves' hyperthyroidism and ophthalmopathy. TCR beta CDR3 regions were amplified from RNA transcripts. A first-round RT-PCR of the TCR CDR3 used the HTBI primer set. TCRdb ran MiXCR on the multiplex PCR reads and lists one entry per CDR3 protein. There are a few hundred thousand distinct CDR3 sequences in the sample; approximately 14% occur only once, and about 7% lies in the top ten. The sequenced material came from blood. Source of these receptors: a woman younger than 45 with Graves' hyperthyroidism.

This clonotype was detected a few times. CDR3 DNA sequence: TGCAGTGCTCCCGGTCCCCCGGGGCCCTCCTACGAGCAGTACTTC. Its translation is CSAPGPPGPSYEQYF. The rearrangement uses TRBV20-1 and TRBJ2-7; D is possibly TRBD1 or TRBD2 (5 bases each). V dropped 5 bases and J dropped 0 bases, with 17 bases sitting between them. There are 15 residues in the CDR3. Germline V lookup: CDR1 DFQATT, CDR2 SNEGSKA (reference sequence).

This clonotype turned up a few times. V usage is TRBV20-1 and J usage is TRBJ2-1, with D perhaps TRBD2 (6 bases). The ends were cut back, 6 bases at V and 5 bases at J, with 20 bases in the middle. CDR1 is DFQATT and CDR2 is SNEGSKA in the germline V gene (reference sequence). This CDR3 spans 15 amino acids. This CDR3 reads CSALCRDFSDNEQFF. CDR3 coding DNA: TGCAGTGCCCTCTGCCGGGACTTCAGTGACAATGAGCAGTTCTTC.

This clonotype was detected a few times. The genes are TRBV6-1 and TRBJ2-7, with 12 bases aligning to TRBD2. The CDR3 consists of 17 residues. V shed 2 bases and J 6 bases; nucleotides not matched to a gene: 11. Germline V gene sequence: CDR1 MNHNS, CDR2 SASEGT. The CDR3 loop reads CASSETIGLAGSSEQYF. The CDR3 nucleotides read TGTGCCAGCAGTGAAACTATCGGACTAGCGGGATCTAGCGAGCAGTACTTC.

Ten or more counts support this clonotype. The chain employs TRBV28 and TRBJ2-7; 9 nucleotides align to TRBD1. Trimming cost V 8 bases and J 6 bases; bases outside gene matches: 17. Germline loops: CDR1 MDHEN, CDR2 SYDVKM. This CDR3 spans 16 amino acids. CDR3 sequence reads: CASGVNPGQGFSEQYF. The CDR3 region has the DNA TGTGCCAGCGGTGTCAATCCGGGACAGGGTTTCTCCGAGCAGTACTTC.

This clonotype turned up a few times. The chain is built from TRBV29-1 and TRBJ1-2; D unclear. CDR3 length: 12 residues. Germline CDR1 is SQVTM and CDR2 is ANQGSEA. V lost 7 bases, J lost 8 bases, and 17 bases lay in between. The CDR3 DNA reads TGCAGCGCCGGTGGACGGAGTAACGGCTACACCTTC. Residues: CSAGGRSNGYTF.

This clonotype was found many times. The rearrangement joins TRBV12-3 or TRBV12-4 to TRBJ2-2, with 7 bases matching TRBD2. The CDR3 length is 14 residues. V lost 5 bases, J lost 0 bases, and 0 bases stayed unmatched. The CDR3 nucleotides read TGTGCCAGCAGTAGCGGGACGAACACCGGGGAGCTGTTTTTT. The encoded protein is CASSSGTNTGELFF.

The chain uses TRBV20-1 and TRBJ2-7, with D uncertain. The CDR3 is 12 residues long. The germline V gene encodes CDR1 DFQATT and CDR2 SNEGSKA (reference sequence). CDR3 region: CSRSLLSYEQYF. The CDR3 region has the DNA TGCAGCCGGAGCCTCCTCTCCTACGAGCAGTACTTC.

The chain carries TRBV7-3 and TRBJ2-3, with D possibly TRBD2 on 6 matching bases. In germline, CDR1 is SGHTA, CDR2 FQGTGA. The CDR3 length is 15 residues. Trimming stripped 2 bases from V and 3 bases from J, with 12 bases between. The CDR3 DNA is TGTGCCAGCAGCTTACAGGCGGGAAAGACAGATACGCAGTATTTT. This gives the protein CASSLQAGKTDTQYF.

This clonotype occurred many times. V and J are TRBV7-9 and TRBJ2-1; TRBD1 is a possible D gene (5 bases). V lost 4 bases, J lost 4 bases, and 14 bases lay in between. The CDR3 runs to 15 residues. Per the germline V gene, CDR1 is SEHNR and CDR2 is FQNEAQ (reference sequence). In nucleotides, the CDR3 is TGTGCCAGCAGCTCAGGACATACTCTTTACAATGAGCAGTTCTTC. This translates into CASSSGHTLYNEQFF.

This clonotype was recorded many times. V is TRBV11-2 and J is TRBJ2-4; 11 bases map to TRBD1. With V trimmed by 1 base and J by 0 bases, 2 bases remained unmatched. This CDR3 has 17 residues. Per the germline V gene, CDR1 is SGHAT and CDR2 is FQNNGV. The CDR3 nucleotides are TGTGCCAGCAGCTTAGGGACAGGGGGCCTAGCCAAAAACATTCAGTACTTC. Translation: CASSLGTGGLAKNIQYF.

In its sample, this clonotype was seen many times. The chain combines TRBV29-1 with TRBJ1-1, with D perhaps TRBD1 (5 bases). V was cut by 7 bases and J by 1 base, with 10 bases left in between. The CDR3 contains 12 residues. The germline V gene has CDR1 SQVTM and CDR2 ANQGSEA. The CDR3 here is CSAGGGNTEAFF. CDR3 nucleotide sequence: TGCAGCGCTGGGGGAGGGAACACTGAAGCTTTCTTT.

In its sample, this clonotype was seen many times. The chain is built from TRBV7-2 and TRBJ2-1; D is ambiguous. The V and J ends lost 1 base and 0 bases respectively, with 7 bases between them. This CDR3 is built from 15 residues. CDR1 is SGHTA and CDR2 is FQGNSA in the germline V gene. The CDR3: CASSLVQHSYNEQFF. The DNA for the CDR3 is TGTGCCAGCAGCTTAGTTCAGCACTCCTACAATGAGCAGTTCTTC.

This rearrangement joins TRBV20-1 to TRBJ2-1, with 12 positions matching TRBD2. Germline loops: CDR1 DFQATT, CDR2 SNEGSKA (reference sequence). The V and J ends lost 3 bases and 4 bases, in that order; junction bases with no gene match: 4. The CDR3 sequence is 15 residues long. This chain's CDR3 is CSASGLAGGYNEQFF. The CDR3 nucleotides read TGCAGTGCTAGCGGGCTAGCGGGGGGGTACAATGAGCAGTTCTTC.

At least ten counts were recorded for this clonotype. The J gene is TRBJ2-7, the V gene TRBV15; 9 bases align to TRBD2. V shed 5 bases, J shed 1 base, and the junction held 6 bases outside the gene matches. Germline loops: CDR1 LNHNV, CDR2 YYDKDF (reference sequence). The CDR3 has 15 residues. CDR3 residues: CATSPETSGSYEQYF. The CDR3 DNA follows: TGTGCCACCAGCCCCGAGACTAGCGGTTCCTACGAGCAGTACTTC.

This clonotype was found many times. The genes are TRBV30 and TRBJ1-5; D ambiguous. The V end lost 0 bases, the J end lost 0 bases, and 3 bases lay between the germline ends. Per germline, CDR1 GTSNPN and CDR2 SVGIG (reference sequence). This CDR3 spans 13 amino acids. CDR3 sequence reads: CAWSVHSNQPQHF. CDR3 DNA: TGTGCCTGGAGTGTACATAGCAATCAGCCCCAGCATTTT.

For this clonotype: This may be a read error: a much more frequent sequence differs by one nucleotide. The chain recombines TRBV12-3 or TRBV12-4 with TRBJ2-1; TRBD2 aligns across 11 bases. The CDR3 length is 16 residues. Trimming cost V 8 bases and J 8 bases; bases outside gene matches: 14. This CDR3 is CASGYSGRAILDEQFF. CDR3 sequence (DNA): TGTGCCAGCGGTTATAGCGGGAGGGCCATCTTGGATGAGCAGTTCTTC.

This clonotype was seen a few times. The genes are TRBV29-1 and TRBJ1-1, with D possibly TRBD1 on 5 matching bases. Per the germline V gene, CDR1 is SQVTM and CDR2 is ANQGSEA. V was clipped by 7 bases and J by 0 bases, with 9 bases between them. CDR3 length: 12 residues. The CDR3 sequence is CSARQMNTEAFF. The CDR3 region has the DNA TGCAGCGCCCGACAGATGAACACTGAAGCTTTCTTT.

The chain joins TRBV14 to TRBJ2-7; 10 positions match TRBD2. With V trimmed by 5 bases and J by 5 bases, 9 bases remained unmatched. There are 15 residues in the CDR3. From germline, CDR1 is SGHDN and CDR2 FVKESK. CDR3 coding DNA: TGTGCCAGCAGCTCTCTAGCGGGAGTTTCCCACGAGCAGTACTTC. Protein sequence: CASSSLAGVSHEQYF.

This clonotype was seen repeatedly, ten times or more. J is TRBJ2-7 and V is TRBV30; D not certain. The V gene lost 5 bases and the J gene lost 4 bases, with 21 bases spanning the gap. This CDR3 is built from 15 residues. From germline, CDR1 is GTSNPN and CDR2 SVGIG (reference sequence). The DNA for the CDR3 is TGTGCCTGGGCCTCGCCTGGAAGTCCGCGGTACGAGCAGTACTTC. This translates into CAWASPGSPRYEQYF.

This clonotype was recorded many times. This chain connects TRBV3-1 to TRBJ2-7; D not certain. The CDR3 covers 15 residues. Per the germline V gene, CDR1 is LGHDT and CDR2 is YNNKEL (reference sequence). V shed 0 bases and J shed 3 bases, with 12 bases lying between them. The CDR3 is CASSQDRSNVYEQYF. DNA for the CDR3: TGTGCCAGCAGCCAAGATCGCAGTAACGTCTACGAGCAGTACTTC.

Comments on this clonotype: This clone may be a read error of a much larger clone one base away. The rearrangement links TRBV5-1 to TRBJ1-1; 7 bases line up with TRBD1. V was clipped by 7 bases and J by 4 bases; unmatched bases: 10. Germline CDR1 reads SGHRS; CDR2 reads YFSETQ. The CDR3 has 14 residues. For the CDR3, the DNA is TGCGCCAGCGGCTGGAGGCAGGGGGGCACTGAAGCTTTCTTT. Translating it yields CASGWRQGGTEAFF.

This chain links TRBV30 with TRBJ2-3; 13 bases line up with TRBD2. Germline V gene lookup returns CDR1 GTSNPN and CDR2 SVGIG (reference sequence). Trimming removed 5 bases from V and 2 bases from J; junction bases left unmatched: 1. The CDR3 covers 14 residues. The CDR3 here is CAWGLAGATDTQYF. The CDR3 bases are TGTGCCTGGGGACTAGCGGGAGCCACAGATACGCAGTATTTT.

At least ten counts were recorded for this clonotype. The chain couples TRBV12-3 or TRBV12-4 to TRBJ1-2; 9 nucleotides align to TRBD1. Germline trimming cut 9 bases from V and 4 bases from J; bases unmatched to any gene: 9. This CDR3 region has 14 residues. CDR3 DNA: TGTGCCAGTCGTAAGGGACAGGGCGGCTATGGCTACACCTTC. Its translation: CASRKGQGGYGYTF.

This clonotype was picked up a small number of times. This chain uses TRBV6-1 with TRBJ1-5; the D gene is possibly TRBD1 (6 bases). This CDR3 has 16 amino acids. The V end lost 6 bases, the J end lost 0 bases, and 15 bases lay between the germline ends. Germline V lookup: CDR1 MNHNS, CDR2 SASEGT. The DNA for the CDR3 is TGTGCCAGCAGGGGACGTACAGGGAATAGCAATCAGCCCCAGCATTTT. This encodes CASRGRTGNSNQPQHF.

This clonotype has at least ten counts. This sequence joins TRBV6-1 and TRBJ2-2; 8 nucleotides align to TRBD2. CDR3 length equals 18 residues. Germline trimming cut 5 bases from V and 9 bases from J; bases unmatched to any gene: 20. CDR1 and CDR2 (germline): MNHNS, SASEGT. The CDR3 region is CASSYRLIGAGVDRELFF. The CDR3 DNA is TGTGCCAGCAGTTACCGCCTAATCGGAGCGGGAGTCGACCGGGAGCTGTTTTTT.

This clonotype was found many times. The chain uses TRBV20-1 and TRBJ2-5, with 8 positions matching TRBD1. The CDR3 runs 14 residues. Germline V gene lookup returns CDR1 DFQATT and CDR2 SNEGSKA (reference sequence). The V segment lost 3 bases and the J segment 0 bases; nucleotides outside the gene matches: 3. This chain's CDR3 is CSARDRAYQETQYF. For the CDR3, the DNA is TGCAGTGCTAGGGACAGGGCTTACCAAGAGACCCAGTACTTC.

Here the CDR3 DNA reads TGTGCCAGCAGTTCCTGGAGGAATTACGAGCAGTACTTC. Amino acid sequence: CASSSWRNYEQYF. This sequence joins TRBV27 and TRBJ2-7; maybe TRBD2 (5 bases). CDR3 length: 13 residues. Germline values: CDR1 MNHEY, CDR2 SMNVEV (reference sequence). Deletions cut 4 bases from V and 4 bases from J, with 11 bases between.

This clonotype occurred many times. The gene calls are TRBV11-2 and TRBJ1-1; D ambiguous. V was clipped by 0 bases and J by 4 bases, with 9 bases between them. This CDR3 is built from 14 residues. Looked up from germline, CDR1 is SGHAT and CDR2 is FQNNGV. In DNA, the CDR3 is TGTGCCAGCAGCTTAGATCACATCGGCACTGAAGCTTTCTTT. Residues: CASSLDHIGTEAFF.

The V gene is TRBV5-8, the J gene TRBJ1-2; 8 nucleotides agree with TRBD1. J lost 7 bases, V lost 0 bases, and 14 bases had no gene match. This CDR3 contains 17 residues. CDR1 SGHTS and CDR2 YDEGEE come from the germline V gene. CDR3 nucleotides: TGTGCCAGCAGCTTGGTGGGGAACTCAGGGGGCGCCGGTGGCTACACCTTC. Its protein is CASSLVGNSGGAGGYTF.

The chain combines TRBV12-3 or TRBV12-4 with TRBJ2-2; 7 bases line up with TRBD2. Trimming removed 3 bases from V and 6 bases from J; junction bases left unmatched: 13. This CDR3 contains 17 residues. CDR3 region: CASSFGPGGRVSGELFF. CDR3 nucleotides: TGTGCCAGCAGTTTCGGGCCTGGCGGGAGAGTCTCCGGGGAGCTGTTTTTT.

The chain recombines TRBV6-1 with TRBJ2-7, with 7 bases that match TRBD2. V dropped 6 bases and J dropped 7; count of bases not matched to a gene: 6. CDR1 is MNHNS, CDR2 SASEGT, per germline. The CDR3 covers 12 residues. CDR3 loop: CASSSGDREQYF. CDR3 DNA: TGTGCCAGCAGCAGCGGGGACCGGGAGCAGTACTTC.

The chain joins TRBV7-6 to TRBJ2-2; the match to TRBD2 covers 15 bases. The CDR3 sequence is 18 residues long. Germline V gene sequence: CDR1 SGHVS, CDR2 FNYEAQ. V shed 5 bases and J 4 bases; nucleotides not matched to a gene: 8. The CDR3 region is CASSDSGTSGRSTGELFF. CDR3 nucleotide sequence: TGTGCCAGCAGCGATTCCGGGACTAGCGGGAGGAGCACCGGGGAGCTGTTTTTT.